The 10 T cell receptor beta chains presented below share a single source sample, sequenced in a study of T cell repertoires in cytomegalovirus infection. TCRdb reprocessed the reads with MiXCR, giving one entry per CDR3 protein. The table lists approximately 500,000 distinct CDR3 sequences, about 30% of them singletons. The sequencing input was PBMCs. The receptors shown here come from a human donor in good health (CMV status not recorded). Some clones in this sample may be carry-over from other donors' samples.

This clonotype has just a few counts. CDR3 residues: CASSLQGAVGELFF. CDR3 sequence (DNA): TGTGCCAGCAGCTTACAGGGGGCGGTCGGGGAGCTGTTTTTT. The V gene is TRBV11-3, the J gene TRBJ2-2, with 8 nucleotides matching TRBD1. CDR1 is SGHNT and CDR2 is YENEEA in the germline V gene. This CDR3 contains 14 residues. Trimming at V came to 2 bases and at J to 7 bases, leaving 3 bases not matched to a gene.

CDR3 in amino acids: CASSQQRERQEQFF. As DNA, the CDR3 is TGCGCCAGCAGCCAACAGCGGGAGCGGCAAGAGCAGTTCTTC. This sequence joins TRBV4-1 and TRBJ2-1, with 8 bases fitting TRBD2. The trim removed 2 bases at V and 10 bases at J, leaving 7 bases unmatched. CDR1 and CDR2 from the germline V gene are MGHRA and YSYEKL. The CDR3 extends over 14 amino acids.

The rearrangement joins TRBV11-2 to TRBJ1-2; tentative D call: TRBD1 (6 bases). V gave up 6 bases and J gave up 8 bases, with 22 bases separating them. Looked up from germline, CDR1 is SGHAT and CDR2 is FQNNGV. The CDR3 is 15 amino acids. CDR3 residues: CASSPRGGGSFGYTF. CDR3 sequence (DNA): TGTGCCAGCAGTCCCCGAGGGGGAGGGTCCTTCGGCTACACCTTC. Combining the CDR3 with reference TRBV11-2 and TRBJ1-2 gives the whole variable domain EAGVAQSPRYKIIEKRQSVAFWCNPISGHATLYWYQQILGQGPKLLIQFQNNGVVDDSQLPKDRFSAERLKGVDSTLKIQPAKLEDSAVYLCASSPRGGGSFGYTFGSGTRLTVV.

This clonotype showed up just a few times. V usage is TRBV4-1 and J usage is TRBJ1-2; D not resolved. The V gene's germline CDR1 is MGHRA and CDR2 YSYEKL. This CDR3 region has 17 residues. The V and J ends lost 3 bases and 2 bases respectively, with 19 bases between them. The DNA of the CDR3 is TGCGCCAGCAGCCACCCTCCGTTAGGGATGGGCAACTATGGCTACACCTTC. Protein product: CASSHPPLGMGNYGYTF.

This clonotype has just a few counts. The CDR3: CATSRDLTGARGGLFF. CDR3 DNA: TGTGCCACCAGCAGAGATTTGACAGGGGCGCGGGGCGGACTGTTTTTT. The chain couples TRBV15 to TRBJ1-4; the match to TRBD1 covers 8 bases. The CDR3 has 16 amino acids. Germline trimming cut 0 bases from V and 13 bases from J; bases unmatched to any gene: 13. Germline V gene data show CDR1 as LNHNV and CDR2 as YYDKDF (reference sequence).

This chain uses TRBV9 with TRBJ2-3; perhaps TRBD1 as D (5 bases). Per germline, CDR1 SGDLS and CDR2 YYNGEE. The CDR3 extends over 17 amino acids. Trimming left V 0 bases short and J 5 bases short, with 19 bases between. The CDR3 sequence is CASSVDEVGRVIDTQYF. As DNA, the CDR3 is TGTGCCAGCAGCGTAGATGAAGTGGGCAGGGTGATAGATACGCAGTATTTT. The full variable domain, completed using reference TRBV9 and TRBJ2-3, is DSGVTQTPKHLITATGQRVTLRCSPRSGDLSVYWYQQSLDQGLQFLIQYYNGEERAKGNILERFSAQQFPDLHSELNLSSLELGDSALYFCASSVDEVGRVIDTQYFGPGTRLTVL.

This clonotype was counted at least ten times. The V call is TRBV7-2, the J call TRBJ2-2, with D maybe TRBD1 (5 bases). V was trimmed by 5 bases and J by 1 base, leaving 8 bases between them. CDR3 size: 14 residues. The germline gives CDR1 SGHTA, CDR2 FQGNSA. This chain's CDR3 is CASSHDRNTGELFF. CDR3 DNA sequence: TGTGCCAGCAGCCACGACAGGAACACCGGGGAGCTGTTTTTT.

The chain uses TRBV7-9 and TRBJ2-5; no reliable D call. The CDR3 runs 13 residues. Germline V gives CDR1 SEHNR, CDR2 FQNEAQ (reference sequence). V was trimmed by 5 bases and J by 5 bases, leaving 12 bases between them. The CDR3 region has the DNA TGTGCCAGCAGCGAGCCCCTACAGGAGACCCAGTACTTC. As protein: CASSEPLQETQYF.

In its sample, this clonotype was seen a few times. The chain links TRBV7-3 to TRBJ1-1; D unresolved. Germline V CDR1 and CDR2: SGHTA, FQGTGA. CDR3 length: 15 amino acids. V lost 2 bases and J 0 bases, leaving 10 bases between the germline ends. The CDR3 protein is CASSLGGQMNTEAFF. The CDR3 coding sequence is TGTGCCAGCAGCTTAGGAGGGCAGATGAACACTGAAGCTTTCTTT.

The chain has TRBV10-3 and TRBJ2-7, with a possible D match to TRBD2 (6 bases). V was shortened by 0 bases and J by 4 bases, with 13 bases between the two germline ends. Germline CDR1 reads ENHRY; CDR2 reads SYGVKD. This CDR3 has 15 amino acids. The CDR3 spells CAISESSEGGYEQYV. CDR3 nucleotides: TGTGCCATCAGTGAGTCAAGTGAGGGAGGTTACGAGCAGTACGTC.